These T cell receptor beta chains were read from a single sample in a study of T cells in localized non-small cell lung cancer. The data were produced by immunoSEQ multiplex PCR, yet TCRdb's version contains in-frame clones alone and is incomplete. This sample yields roughly 7,300 clones, of which about 90% are seen a single time; 3.5% to 5% belongs to the top ten. The source material was peripheral blood mononuclear cells, sampled before any cancer treatment. All receptors come from an older male donor with stage II lung adenocarcinoma. The CDR3 runs from the conserved cysteine through the conserved F or W. The D gene is left open where the match is weak.

j_call	d_call	v_call	cdr3_nt	cdr3_aa
TRBJ2-5	TRBD1	TRBV29-1	TGCAGCGCCAGCCGGGACAGGCTCGAAGAATCGACCCAGTACTTC	CSASRDRLEESTQYF
TRBJ1-1	NA	TRBV6-4	TGTGCCAGCAGTGACTCGCACGGTGAAGCTTTCTTT	CASSDSHGEAFF
TRBJ2-7	TRBD1	TRBV6-5	TGTGCCAGCAGTTACCATGGGACAGGGAGCGAGCAGTACTTC	CASSYHGTGSEQYF
TRBJ1-1	TRBD1	TRBV5-4	TGTGCCAGCAGCTTGGGGGCGGGACAGGGGATGAACACTGAAGCTTTCTTT	CASSLGAGQGMNTEAFF
TRBJ2-7	NA	TRBV18	TGTGCCAGCACAGCAGGCTACGAGCAGTACTTC	CASTAGYEQYF
TRBJ2-5	NA	TRBV15	TGTGCCACCAGCAGAGGGGGGGAAGAGACCCAGTACTTC	CATSRGGEETQYF
TRBJ2-5	TRBD2	TRBV7-2	TGTGCCAGCAGCCTCGAGGGACTAGCAATACAGACCCAGTACTTC	CASSLEGLAIQTQYF
TRBJ1-5	TRBD1	TRBV6-1	TGTGCCAGCGGTGGACAGGGGAATCAGCCCCAGCATTTT	CASGGQGNQPQHF
TRBJ2-7	NA	TRBV7-2	TGTGCCAGCAGTTTAAGGGGGTCCGCCTACGAGCAGTACTTC	CASSLRGSAYEQYF
TRBJ2-5	NA	TRBV2	TGTGCCAGCTTCGGAGGCCACCAAGAGACCCAGTACTTC	CASFGGHQETQYF